The 9 T cell receptor beta chains below come from one sample, sequenced in a study of blood T cell repertoires in COVID-19. Clones were sequenced by immunoSEQ multiplex PCR, and TCRdb holds only the in-frame ones, with some missing. This table holds under 95,000 clones, around 86% found once. Sequencing input: peripheral blood. These receptors all come from a man aged 35 to 55 with acute or convalescent COVID-19.

There are a few counts of this clone. This chain connects TRBV18 to TRBJ1-6; 7 bases agree with TRBD1. V shed 3 bases and J 7 bases; nucleotides not matched to a gene: 3. The CDR3 has 14 amino acids. CDR1 is KGHSH and CDR2 is LQKENI in the germline V gene. The CDR3 region is CASSPVQGNSPLHF. CDR3 nucleotides: TGTGCCAGCTCACCGGTACAGGGGAATTCACCCCTCCACTTT. The variable domain in full, with the rest retrieved from reference TRBV18 and TRBJ1-6, is NAGVMQNPRHLVRRRGQEARLRCSPMKGHSHVYWYRQLPEEGLKFMVYLQKENIIDESGMPKERFSAEFPKEGPSILRIQQVVRGDSAAYFCASSPVQGNSPLHFGNGTRLTVT.

The V and J genes are TRBV30 and TRBJ2-1, with a weak D call TRBD2 (6 bases). V lost 3 bases to trimming and J lost 0 bases, with 12 bases between them. CDR1 and CDR2 from the germline V gene are GTSNPN and SVGIG (reference sequence). The CDR3 runs 15 residues. The CDR3 sequence: CAWRKKLASYNEQFF. The CDR3, as DNA: TGTGCCTGGAGGAAAAAACTAGCCTCCTACAATGAGCAGTTCTTC.

The chain couples TRBV19 to TRBJ1-1; 7 bases match TRBD1. The V gene end was trimmed by 1 base and the J gene end by 1 base; junction bases not matched to a gene: 0. The CDR3 totals 14 residues. The V gene's germline CDR1 is LNHDA and CDR2 SQIVND (reference sequence). The CDR3 DNA follows: TGTGCCAGTAGTATAGGACAGGGGAACACTGAAGCTTTCTTT. This sequence encodes CASSIGQGNTEAFF.

The chain employs TRBV9 and TRBJ2-1; 8 positions match TRBD2. After removal of 2 bases from V and 2 bases from J, the junction contained 3 bases not matched to a gene. The CDR3 runs to 15 residues. Germline V gene sequence: CDR1 SGDLS, CDR2 YYNGEE. CDR3: CASSVGSGTYNEQFF. In DNA form, the CDR3 reads TGTGCCAGCAGCGTGGGTAGCGGGACCTACAATGAGCAGTTCTTC.

The V and J genes are TRBV29-1 and TRBJ2-7; no definite D call. Trimming pared 6 bases from V and 4 bases from J, leaving 16 bases between. The CDR3 runs 13 residues. The V gene's germline CDR1 is SQVTM and CDR2 ANQGSEA. CDR3 bases: TGCAGCGTCTCAGGAACCTTAGTATACGAGCAGTACTTC. Amino acid sequence: CSVSGTLVYEQYF.

The rearrangement joins TRBV18 to TRBJ2-2; 7 bases line up with TRBD1. This CDR3 has 16 residues. Unmatched junction bases numbered 9, after V lost 3 bases and J lost 5 bases. Germline CDR1 KGHSH, CDR2 LQKENI. This CDR3 reads CASSPRQGVSTGELFF. In DNA form, the CDR3 reads TGTGCCAGCTCACCTAGACAGGGCGTTTCGACCGGGGAGCTGTTTTTT.

This chain connects TRBV15 to TRBJ1-5, with 7 bases matching TRBD1. Germline V CDR1 and CDR2: LNHNV, YYDKDF (reference sequence). V dropped 3 bases and J dropped 0; count of bases not matched to a gene: 8. CDR3 length equals 17 residues. In DNA, the CDR3 is TGTGCCACCAGCAGCCACAGGGGTGGGAATAGCAATCAGCCCCAGCATTTT. Encoded protein: CATSSHRGGNSNQPQHF.

The chain combines TRBV6-5 with TRBJ1-1, with D possibly matching TRBD1 (5 bases). Trimming shortened V by 6 bases and J by 8 bases, and 13 bases separated the two germline ends. This CDR3 contains 12 residues. Germline V gene data show CDR1 as MNHEY and CDR2 as SVGAGI. The CDR3 DNA reads TGTGCCAGCAGACCTCTGGGGGGAGAAGCTTTCTTT. Translation gives CASRPLGGEAFF.

V gene TRBV29-1 combines with J gene TRBJ1-5, with 9 bases identical to TRBD1. V lost 6 bases, J lost 1 base, and 4 bases stayed unmatched. CDR3 length: 14 amino acids. Germline V gene lookup returns CDR1 SQVTM and CDR2 ANQGSEA. The CDR3 DNA sequence: TGCAGCGTCACGACAGGGGGGAGCAATCAGCCCCAGCATTTT. Protein: CSVTTGGSNQPQHF. Full variable domain (remainder filled in from reference TRBV29-1 and TRBJ1-5): SAVISQKPSRDICQRGTSLTIQCQVDSQVTMMFWYRQQPGQSLTLIATANQGSEATYESGFVIDKFPISRPNLTFSTLTVSNMSPEDSSIYLCSVTTGGSNQPQHFGDGTRLSIL.